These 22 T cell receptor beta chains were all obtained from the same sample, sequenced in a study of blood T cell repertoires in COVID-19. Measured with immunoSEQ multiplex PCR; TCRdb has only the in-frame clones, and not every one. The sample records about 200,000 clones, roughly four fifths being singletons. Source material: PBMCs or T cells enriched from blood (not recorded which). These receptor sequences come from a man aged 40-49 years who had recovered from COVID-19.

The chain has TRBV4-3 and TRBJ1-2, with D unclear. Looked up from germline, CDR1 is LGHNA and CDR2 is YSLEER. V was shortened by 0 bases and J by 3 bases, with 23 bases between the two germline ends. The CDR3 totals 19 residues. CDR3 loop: CASSQDEFSRVDLHYGYTF. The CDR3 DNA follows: TGCGCCAGCAGCCAAGATGAGTTTTCTCGTGTTGACTTACACTATGGCTACACCTTC.

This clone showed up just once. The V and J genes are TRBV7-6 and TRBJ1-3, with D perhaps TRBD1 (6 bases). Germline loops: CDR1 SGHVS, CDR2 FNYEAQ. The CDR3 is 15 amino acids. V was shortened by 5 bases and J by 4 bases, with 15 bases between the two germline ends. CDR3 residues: CASSAAARGGNTIYF. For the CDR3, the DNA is TGTGCCAGCAGCGCGGCCGCCAGGGGCGGAAACACCATATATTTT.

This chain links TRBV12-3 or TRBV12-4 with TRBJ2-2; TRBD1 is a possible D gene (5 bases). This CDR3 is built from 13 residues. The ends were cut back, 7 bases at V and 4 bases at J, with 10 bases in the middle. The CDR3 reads CASNPTVTGELFF. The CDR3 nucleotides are TGTGCCAGCAACCCGACAGTCACCGGGGAGCTGTTTTTT.

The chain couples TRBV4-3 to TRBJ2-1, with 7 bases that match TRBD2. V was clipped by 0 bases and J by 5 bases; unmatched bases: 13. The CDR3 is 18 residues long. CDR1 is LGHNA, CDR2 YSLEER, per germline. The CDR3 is CASSQDLAWFAGDNEQFF. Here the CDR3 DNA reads TGCGCCAGCAGCCAAGATCTCGCTTGGTTCGCGGGGGACAATGAGCAGTTCTTC.

The CDR3 DNA sequence: TGCGCCAGCAGCAAGGTTCCCGGGACAGGGGACGAAAAACTGTTTTTT. It is translated as CASSKVPGTGDEKLFF. The chain is built from TRBV4-3 and TRBJ1-4; TRBD1 aligns across 10 bases. Germline V lookup: CDR1 LGHNA, CDR2 YSLEER. The V gene end was trimmed by 5 bases and the J gene end by 8 bases; junction bases not matched to a gene: 11. CDR3 length: 16 amino acids.

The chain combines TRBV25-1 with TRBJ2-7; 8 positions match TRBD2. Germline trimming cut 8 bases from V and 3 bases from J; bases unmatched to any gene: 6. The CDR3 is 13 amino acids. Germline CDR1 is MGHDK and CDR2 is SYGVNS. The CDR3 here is CASGRTSSYEQYF. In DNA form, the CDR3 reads TGTGCCAGCGGGAGGACTAGCAGCTACGAGCAGTACTTC.

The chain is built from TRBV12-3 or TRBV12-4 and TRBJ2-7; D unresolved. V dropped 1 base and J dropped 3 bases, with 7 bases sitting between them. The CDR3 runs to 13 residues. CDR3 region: CASSLGQFYEQYF. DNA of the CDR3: TGTGCCAGCAGTTTAGGACAATTCTACGAGCAGTACTTC.

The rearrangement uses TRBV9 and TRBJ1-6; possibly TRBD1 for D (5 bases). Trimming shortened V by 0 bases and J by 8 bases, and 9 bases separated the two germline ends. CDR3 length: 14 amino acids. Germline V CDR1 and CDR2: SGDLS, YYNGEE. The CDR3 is CASSVGGGDSPLHF. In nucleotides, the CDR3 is TGTGCCAGCAGCGTAGGGGGGGGTGATTCACCCCTCCACTTT.

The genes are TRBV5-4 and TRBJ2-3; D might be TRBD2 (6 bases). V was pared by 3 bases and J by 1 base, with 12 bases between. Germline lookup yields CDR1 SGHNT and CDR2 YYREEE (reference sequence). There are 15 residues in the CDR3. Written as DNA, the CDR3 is TGTGCCAGCAGCTCCGCGGGGCAGGGCACAGATACGCAGTATTTT. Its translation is CASSSAGQGTDTQYF.

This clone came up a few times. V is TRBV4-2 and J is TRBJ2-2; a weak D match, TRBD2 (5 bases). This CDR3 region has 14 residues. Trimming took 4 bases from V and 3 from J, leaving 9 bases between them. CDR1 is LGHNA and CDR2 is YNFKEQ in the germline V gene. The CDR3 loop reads CASSPDWYTGELFF. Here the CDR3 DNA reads TGTGCCAGCAGCCCGGACTGGTACACCGGGGAGCTGTTTTTT.

The CDR3 loop is CASSQEGRGYGYTF. The CDR3 DNA sequence: TGTGCCAGCAGCCAAGAGGGAAGGGGCTATGGCTACACCTTC. The rearrangement joins TRBV3-1 (or the pseudogene TRBV3-2) to TRBJ1-2; D might be TRBD1 (5 bases). Germline CDR1 LGHDT, CDR2 YNNKEL (reference sequence). Deletions cut 0 bases from V and 4 bases from J, with 9 bases between. CDR3 length: 14 amino acids.

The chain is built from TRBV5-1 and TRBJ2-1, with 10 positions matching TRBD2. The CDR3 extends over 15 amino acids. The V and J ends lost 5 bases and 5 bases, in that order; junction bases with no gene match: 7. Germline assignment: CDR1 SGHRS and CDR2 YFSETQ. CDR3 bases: TGCGCCAGCAGACCTACTAGCGGGATCGACAATGAGCAGTTCTTC. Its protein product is CASRPTSGIDNEQFF.

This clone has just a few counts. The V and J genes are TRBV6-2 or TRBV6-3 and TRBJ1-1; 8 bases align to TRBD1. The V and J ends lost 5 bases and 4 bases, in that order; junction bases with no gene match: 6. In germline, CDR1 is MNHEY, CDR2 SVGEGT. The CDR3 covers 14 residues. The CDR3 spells CASSTGQALTEAFF. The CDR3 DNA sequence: TGTGCCAGCAGTACGGGACAGGCCCTCACTGAAGCTTTCTTT.

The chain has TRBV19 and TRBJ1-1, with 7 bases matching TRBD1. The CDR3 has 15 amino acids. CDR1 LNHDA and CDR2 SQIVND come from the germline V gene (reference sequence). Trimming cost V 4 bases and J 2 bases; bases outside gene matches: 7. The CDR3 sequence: CASSTRQGGNTEAFF. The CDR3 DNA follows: TGTGCCAGTAGTACTAGACAGGGTGGAAACACTGAAGCTTTCTTT.

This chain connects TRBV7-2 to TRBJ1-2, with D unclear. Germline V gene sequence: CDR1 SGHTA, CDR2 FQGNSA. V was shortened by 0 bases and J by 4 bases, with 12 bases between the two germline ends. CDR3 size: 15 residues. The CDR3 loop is CASSLAGGSLYGYTF. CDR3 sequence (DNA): TGTGCCAGCAGCTTAGCTGGCGGTAGCCTCTATGGCTACACCTTC.

For the CDR3, the DNA is TGCGCCAGCAGCTTGGCAGAGGGTCAAGAGACCCAGTACTTC. Amino acids: CASSLAEGQETQYF. V is TRBV5-1 and J is TRBJ2-5, with D possibly TRBD2 on 5 matching bases. CDR1 SGHRS and CDR2 YFSETQ come from the germline V gene. This CDR3 spans 14 amino acids. V lost 0 bases, J lost 2 bases, and 8 bases lay in between.

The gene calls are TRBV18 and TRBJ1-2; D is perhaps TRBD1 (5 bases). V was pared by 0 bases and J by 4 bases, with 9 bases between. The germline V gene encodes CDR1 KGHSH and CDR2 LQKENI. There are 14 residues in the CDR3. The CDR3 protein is CASSPPGVGYGYTF. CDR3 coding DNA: TGTGCCAGCTCACCACCAGGGGTCGGCTATGGCTACACCTTC.

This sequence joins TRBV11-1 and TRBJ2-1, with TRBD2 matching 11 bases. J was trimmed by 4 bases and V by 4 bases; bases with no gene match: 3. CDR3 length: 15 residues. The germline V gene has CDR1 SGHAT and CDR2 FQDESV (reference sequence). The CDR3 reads CASSSTSGSYNEQFF. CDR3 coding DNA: TGTGCCAGCAGCTCCACTAGCGGGAGTTACAATGAGCAGTTCTTC.

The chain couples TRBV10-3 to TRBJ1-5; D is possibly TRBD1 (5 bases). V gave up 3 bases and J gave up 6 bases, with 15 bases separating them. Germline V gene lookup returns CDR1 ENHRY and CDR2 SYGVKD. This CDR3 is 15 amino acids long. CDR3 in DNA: TGTGCCATCAGTGACGAATGGTCAGGGCGTCAGCCCCAGCATTTT. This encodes CAISDEWSGRQPQHF.

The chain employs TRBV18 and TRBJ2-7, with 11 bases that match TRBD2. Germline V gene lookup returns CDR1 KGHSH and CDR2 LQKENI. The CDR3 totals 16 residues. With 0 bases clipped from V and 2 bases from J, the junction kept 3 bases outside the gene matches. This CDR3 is CASSPPGLADTYEQYF. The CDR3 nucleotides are TGTGCCAGCTCACCACCGGGACTAGCGGACACCTACGAGCAGTACTTC.

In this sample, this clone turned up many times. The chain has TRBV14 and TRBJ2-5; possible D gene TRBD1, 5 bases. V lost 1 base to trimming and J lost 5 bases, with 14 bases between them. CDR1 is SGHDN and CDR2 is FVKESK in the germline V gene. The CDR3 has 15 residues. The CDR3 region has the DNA TGTGCCAGCAGCCAAGTTCTTCCCTCAGGGGAGACCCAGTACTTC. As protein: CASSQVLPSGETQYF.

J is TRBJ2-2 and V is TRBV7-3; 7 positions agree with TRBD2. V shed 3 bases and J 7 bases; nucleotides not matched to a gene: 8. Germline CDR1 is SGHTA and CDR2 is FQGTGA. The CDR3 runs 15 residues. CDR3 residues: CASSFQAGRVGELFF. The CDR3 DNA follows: TGTGCCAGCAGCTTCCAAGCGGGAAGAGTCGGGGAGCTGTTTTTT.